This T cell receptor (beta chain) was documented in a study of control samples from healthy donors and cancer patients. Here immunoSEQ multiplex PCR was the method, and the copy in TCRdb shows in-frame clones only, minus some. The data hold fewer than 200,000 clones, with 80% to 90% observed a single time. This TCR was sampled from a young woman in good health. Sequenced: blood.

In nucleotides, the CDR3 is TGTGCCAGCATTGGGACAGCGGCCAGCTCCTACAATGAGCAGTTCTTC. It specifies CASIGTAASSYNEQFF. V and J are TRBV28 and TRBJ2-1; 7 bases align to TRBD1. Germline V gene lookup returns CDR1 MDHEN and CDR2 SYDVKM. The ends lost 7 bases at V and 0 bases at J; junction bases unmatched: 9. This CDR3 comprises 16 residues.